This TCR beta chain derives from a study of blood T cell repertoires in COVID-19. Researchers sorted participants into cohorts using their self-reported clinical history. In Cohort 3, a recovered donor had either two negative PCRs, clearance, or symptom resolution. This clone was counted only a few times. CDR3 length: 14 residues. Trimming shortened V by 1 base and J by 7 bases, and 14 bases separated the two germline ends. Germline V gene sequence: CDR1 SGHNT, CDR2 YENEEA. The assay was immunoSEQ multiplex PCR, and TCRdb's table has in-frame clones only and misses some. The sample yields under 150,000 clones, 65% to 90% seen once.

The chain joins TRBV11-3 to TRBJ2-7; perhaps TRBD1 as D (5 bases). The TCR was taken from a woman in her 50s who had recovered from COVID-19. The material sequenced was PBMCs or T cells enriched from blood (not recorded which). The CDR3 loop is CASSLGQGATEQYF. The CDR3 DNA sequence: TGTGCCAGCAGCTTAGGGCAGGGCGCGACTGAGCAGTACTTC.